One and the same sample provided the 27 T cell receptor beta chains below, sequenced in a study of diagnostic markers for celiac disease. TCRdb reprocessed the reads, keeping one entry per CDR3 protein, no DNA. This repertoire includes 1,500 or so distinct CDR3 sequences. Material: either unsorted cells or a sorted T cell fraction (not recorded which). Receptor source: a human donor.

In terms of frequency, this clonotype is medium-sized (0.01 to 0.1%). The chain links TRBV20-1 to TRBJ2-1; the TCRdb call, TRBD1, lacks DNA for checking. Germline V CDR1 and CDR2: DFQATT, SNEGSKA (reference sequence). The CDR3 has 16 residues. The CDR3 sequence is CSAYSYWRGIYNEQFF.

Frequency places this clonotype as medium-sized. The chain carries TRBV10-3 and TRBJ2-7; TCRdb's D gene call, TRBD2, goes unchecked for lack of DNA. The germline V gene has CDR1 ENHRY and CDR2 SYGVKD. The CDR3 is 13 amino acids. The CDR3: CAISDGSGYEQYF.

This chain connects TRBV18 to TRBJ1-5; TCRdb proposes TRBD1, but this gene call is untestable without DNA. The germline V gene encodes CDR1 KGHSH and CDR2 LQKENI. The CDR3 covers 16 residues. This chain's CDR3 is CASSPPLGGGNQPQHF.

The rearrangement joins TRBV6-1 to TRBJ1-3; checking the TCRdb D call of TRBD1 is not possible without DNA. The CDR3 has 15 amino acids. Germline assignment: CDR1 MNHNS and CDR2 SASEGT. The CDR3 region is CASSEGRGDGNTIYF.

This clonotype is classed as medium-sized by frequency. The chain carries TRBV27 and TRBJ2-5; TCRdb proposes TRBD1, but this gene call is untestable without DNA. Germline assignment: CDR1 MNHEY and CDR2 SMNVEV (reference sequence). The CDR3 is 14 amino acids. CDR3 amino acids: CASSLSIGAETQYF.

Frequency places this clonotype as medium-sized. The V and J genes are TRBV20-1 and TRBJ2-1. Germline-derived CDR1 and CDR2 are DFQATT and SNEGSKA (reference sequence). This CDR3 contains 11 residues. The CDR3 reads CSASSPNEQFF.

The rearrangement uses TRBV5-1 and TRBJ1-1. Germline V CDR1 and CDR2: SGHRS, YFSETQ. The CDR3 sequence is 11 residues long. CDR3 loop: CASSYQTEAFF.

This chain uses TRBV10-3 with TRBJ1-4; TCRdb proposes TRBD1, but this gene call is untestable without DNA. This CDR3 spans 13 amino acids. The germline gives CDR1 ENHRY, CDR2 SYGVKD. The CDR3 protein is CAIRQGPNGKLFF.

Considering frequency, this clonotype is medium-sized. This chain links TRBV19 with TRBJ2-1; checking the TCRdb D call of TRBD1 is not possible without DNA. The CDR3 covers 16 residues. Germline V gene data show CDR1 as LNHDA and CDR2 as SQIVND (reference sequence). CDR3 residues: CASTPDDPYTYNEQFF.

The CDR3 reads CSVGGGNLNTEAFF. The rearrangement uses TRBV29-1 and TRBJ1-1; TCRdb proposes TRBD1, but this gene call is untestable without DNA. CDR1 and CDR2 from the germline V gene are SQVTM and ANQGSEA. CDR3 length: 14 residues.

Its frequency marks this clonotype as medium-sized. The rearrangement uses TRBV7-6 and TRBJ2-5; TCRdb selects TRBD2, and the lack of DNA leaves this call unchecked. CDR1 and CDR2 (germline): SGHVS, FNYEAQ. The CDR3 has 14 amino acids. The CDR3 here is CASSPGTSKETQYF.

V usage is TRBV7-2 and J usage is TRBJ2-7. The CDR3 has 11 amino acids. Looked up from germline, CDR1 is SGHTA and CDR2 is FQGNSA. The CDR3 loop reads CASSRYNEQYF.

This clonotype shows up as medium-sized by frequency. The chain is built from TRBV20-1 and TRBJ2-7; TCRdb names TRBD2, which stays unverified in the absence of DNA. Germline V CDR1 and CDR2: DFQATT, SNEGSKA (reference sequence). This CDR3 comprises 11 residues. CDR3 loop: CSARGGYEQYF.

Frequency places this clonotype as medium-sized. The CDR3 reads CAISRGGPTDTQYF. The V and J genes are TRBV10-3 and TRBJ2-3; the D gene TCRdb calls, TRBD1, cannot be checked with no DNA. There are 14 residues in the CDR3. Germline CDR1 is ENHRY and CDR2 is SYGVKD.

The chain is built from TRBV6-1 and TRBJ2-7. Germline values: CDR1 MNHNS, CDR2 SASEGT. CDR3 length: 14 residues. CDR3 sequence reads: CASSEVGGPYEQYF.

In terms of frequency, this clonotype is medium-sized. The chain has TRBV7-8 and TRBJ2-7; no DNA is available, so the TRBD1 call from TCRdb remains unchecked. This CDR3 region has 15 residues. From germline, CDR1 is SGHVS and CDR2 FQNEAQ. CDR3 amino acids: CASSSGQGSGYEQYF. The whole variable domain, remainder taken from reference TRBV7-8 and TRBJ2-7, is GAGVSQSPRYKVAKRGQDVALRCDPISGHVSLFWYQQALGQGPEFLTYFQNEAQLDKSGLPSDRFFAERPEGSVSTLKIQRTQQEDSAVYLCASSSGQGSGYEQYFGPGTRLTVT.

The chain employs TRBV20-1 and TRBJ1-2; TCRdb's D call of TRBD1 is untestable without DNA. From germline, CDR1 is DFQATT and CDR2 SNEGSKA (reference sequence). The CDR3 extends over 12 amino acids. CDR3 residues: CSAGTFDYGYTF.

By frequency, this clonotype registers large. J is TRBJ2-2 and V is TRBV27. Germline values: CDR1 MNHEY, CDR2 SMNVEV (reference sequence). The CDR3 consists of 13 residues. The CDR3 sequence is CASTSGFTGELFF.

This clonotype is medium-sized by frequency. The chain combines TRBV9 with TRBJ1-2. The CDR3 length is 15 residues. Germline-derived CDR1 and CDR2 are SGDLS and YYNGEE. The CDR3: CASSLGVNSNYGYTF.

The gene calls are TRBV12-3 or TRBV12-4 and TRBJ1-5. This CDR3 comprises 15 residues. CDR3 loop: CASSPDGNSNQPQHF.

This clonotype is called medium-sized (0.01 to 0.1%) based on its frequency. The rearrangement joins TRBV7-6 to TRBJ2-5; TCRdb's D gene call, TRBD2, goes unchecked for lack of DNA. The germline V gene encodes CDR1 SGHVS and CDR2 FNYEAQ. This CDR3 is 14 amino acids long. CDR3 region: CASSLRLVQETQYF.

The chain carries TRBV6-5 and TRBJ1-1; TCRdb proposes TRBD1, but this gene call is untestable without DNA. From germline, CDR1 is MNHEY and CDR2 SVGAGI. This CDR3 region has 15 residues. CDR3 protein: CASSYSGGADTEAFF.

The chain links TRBV25-1 to TRBJ1-1; TCRdb gives TRBD1 as the D gene, but with no DNA this cannot be confirmed. The CDR3 is 14 amino acids. Per the germline V gene, CDR1 is MGHDK and CDR2 is SYGVNS. The CDR3 here is CARGIRDRRGGAFF.

The V gene is TRBV28, the J gene TRBJ1-6; TCRdb's D call of TRBD1 is untestable without DNA. The CDR3 is 12 amino acids. Germline V gene lookup returns CDR1 MDHEN and CDR2 SYDVKM. This chain's CDR3 is CASRDRHSPLHF.

Frequency places this clonotype as medium-sized. This chain joins TRBV20-1 and TRBJ1-2. CDR1 is DFQATT and CDR2 is SNEGSKA in the germline V gene (reference sequence). The CDR3 totals 13 residues. The CDR3 loop is CSASLDTVYGYTF.

This clonotype ranks as medium-sized in terms of frequency. The V and J genes are TRBV27 and TRBJ2-3. The germline CDR1 and CDR2 sequences are MNHEY and SMNVEV (reference sequence). This CDR3 region has 15 residues. The CDR3 loop is CASTDQGRSTDTQYF.

The chain is built from TRBV4-1 and TRBJ1-2; the TCRdb D gene call, TRBD1, has no DNA to confirm it. CDR3 length: 15 residues. Germline CDR1 and CDR2: MGHRA and YSYEKL. CDR3 residues: CASSQQQGTNYGYTF.